The rows below give T cell receptor beta chains drawn from one sample of a study of shared clonotypes between healthy human individuals. Assay: immunoSEQ multiplex PCR; the TCRdb copy retains only in-frame clones and omits some. The table has 2.3 million or so clones, over 90% seen once. Source material: naive CD4+ T cells from PBMCs. All receptors come from a man between 18 and 29 years old in good health. Some clones in this sample may be carry-over from other donors' samples. CDR3s include the opening cysteine and the closing phenylalanine or tryptophan. A D gene is named only where the DNA matches it firmly. Only part of the rows carry a size: once, few, many, or a class if the clone is expanded.

d_gene: -
j_gene: TRBJ2-1
abundance: -
v_gene: TRBV30
CDR3nt: TGTGCCTGGAGTGCGTACAATGAGCAGTTCTTC
CDR3aa: CAWSAYNEQFF

d_gene: TRBD1
j_gene: TRBJ1-2
abundance: -
v_gene: TRBV5-5
CDR3nt: TGTGCCAGCAGACAAAGGGACAGTTTGGGTGATGGCTACACCTTC
CDR3aa: CASRQRDSLGDGYTF

d_gene: -
j_gene: TRBJ2-7
abundance: -
v_gene: TRBV6-1
CDR3nt: TGTGCCAGCAGTGAGCACAGATACTACGAGCAGTACTTC
CDR3aa: CASSEHRYYEQYF

d_gene: TRBD2
j_gene: TRBJ2-3
abundance: once
v_gene: TRBV7-4
CDR3nt: TGTGCCAGCAGCCCGACTAGCGGGAGAGCTAGCACAGATACGCAGTATTTT
CDR3aa: CASSPTSGRASTDTQYF

d_gene: -
j_gene: TRBJ2-5
abundance: -
v_gene: TRBV13
CDR3nt: TGTGCCAGCAGCTTAGATAGGATCAGAGAGACCCAGTACTTC
CDR3aa: CASSLDRIRETQYF

d_gene: -
j_gene: TRBJ2-1
abundance: -
v_gene: TRBV30
CDR3nt: TGTGCCTGGAGTAACTACTACAATGAGCAGTTCTTC
CDR3aa: CAWSNYYNEQFF

d_gene: TRBD1
j_gene: TRBJ2-1
abundance: -
v_gene: TRBV10-1
CDR3nt: TGCGCCAGCAGTGAAACCCTGCCGGGACAGGGGAAATACAATGAGCAGTTCTTC
CDR3aa: CASSETLPGQGKYNEQFF

d_gene: TRBD2
j_gene: TRBJ2-7
abundance: -
v_gene: TRBV19
CDR3nt: TGTGCCAGTAGACGGACTAGCAACTCCTACGAGCAGTACTTC
CDR3aa: CASRRTSNSYEQYF

d_gene: -
j_gene: TRBJ2-3
abundance: -
v_gene: TRBV5-4
CDR3nt: TGTGCCAGCAGCTTGCTAATCCGCGGCACGCAGTATTTT
CDR3aa: CASSLLIRGTQYF

d_gene: -
j_gene: TRBJ2-7
abundance: few
v_gene: TRBV5-1
CDR3nt: TGCGCCAGCAGCTCCTTCTACGAGCAGTACTTC
CDR3aa: CASSSFYEQYF

d_gene: -
j_gene: TRBJ2-2
abundance: -
v_gene: TRBV5-4
CDR3nt: TGTGCCAGCAGCTCGGGACTTAGGGAGCTGTTTTTT
CDR3aa: CASSSGLRELFF

d_gene: TRBD1
j_gene: TRBJ1-2
abundance: -
v_gene: TRBV5-4
CDR3nt: TGTGCCAGCAGCTTGGCCATAGGGCCGACAGGGGGTAAGGATGGCTACACCTTC
CDR3aa: CASSLAIGPTGGKDGYTF

d_gene: -
j_gene: TRBJ2-1
abundance: once
v_gene: TRBV6-6
CDR3nt: TGTGCCAGCAGTTACTTGGGCCGTCCGTTCTTC
CDR3aa: CASSYLGRPFF

d_gene: TRBD1
j_gene: TRBJ2-7
abundance: -
v_gene: TRBV4-1
CDR3nt: TGCGCCAGCAGCCAAACCTATGGTAGGGGGCAACCCTCTGGCGAGCAGTACTTC
CDR3aa: CASSQTYGRGQPSGEQYF

d_gene: TRBD1
j_gene: TRBJ1-4
abundance: -
v_gene: TRBV28
CDR3nt: TGTGCCAGCAGTTTGTCAGGGGGCGGAAAAAAACTGTTTTTT
CDR3aa: CASSLSGGGKKLFF

d_gene: -
j_gene: TRBJ2-7
abundance: -
v_gene: TRBV5-1
CDR3nt: TGCGCCAGCAGCTTGGTTGGGGGATCCTACGAGCAGTACTTC
CDR3aa: CASSLVGGSYEQYF

d_gene: -
j_gene: TRBJ1-2
abundance: -
v_gene: TRBV6-5
CDR3nt: TGTGCCAGCAGGGGTGACAGATTTAACTATGGCTACACCTTC
CDR3aa: CASRGDRFNYGYTF

d_gene: -
j_gene: TRBJ1-2
abundance: -
v_gene: TRBV28
CDR3nt: TGTGCCAGCAGTTTATTGGCAGAATATGGCTACACCTTC
CDR3aa: CASSLLAEYGYTF

d_gene: -
j_gene: TRBJ2-5
abundance: -
v_gene: TRBV29-1
CDR3nt: TGCAGCGTTGAAGTTAGGCCCATGGAGACCCAGTACTTC
CDR3aa: CSVEVRPMETQYF

d_gene: TRBD1
j_gene: TRBJ2-1
abundance: -
v_gene: TRBV7-9
CDR3nt: TGTGCCAGCAACCCACCTTATTCATCACAGGGGGGCAATGAGCAGTTCTTC
CDR3aa: CASNPPYSSQGGNEQFF

d_gene: TRBD2
j_gene: TRBJ2-5
abundance: -
v_gene: TRBV7-6
CDR3nt: TGTGCCAGCAGCTTAGGGCTAGCGGGCCAAGAGACCCAGTACTTC
CDR3aa: CASSLGLAGQETQYF

d_gene: TRBD2
j_gene: TRBJ2-5
abundance: -
v_gene: TRBV19
CDR3nt: TGTGCCAGTAGTATCGGGGGGATTTCGGAGACCCAGTACTTC
CDR3aa: CASSIGGISETQYF

d_gene: -
j_gene: TRBJ1-2
abundance: -
v_gene: TRBV7-9
CDR3nt: TGTGCCAGCAGCTTTCCGGGGGGAGGCTATGGCTACACCTTC
CDR3aa: CASSFPGGGYGYTF

d_gene: TRBD2
j_gene: TRBJ2-7
abundance: -
v_gene: TRBV10-1
CDR3nt: TGCGCCAGCAGCCCAGAACTAGCGGGAGGTCTATCCTACGAGCAGTACTTC
CDR3aa: CASSPELAGGLSYEQYF

d_gene: -
j_gene: TRBJ1-4
abundance: once
v_gene: TRBV4-1
CDR3nt: TGCGCCAGCAGCCGCACGGGGACGCCGGGTGAAAAACTGTTTTTT
CDR3aa: CASSRTGTPGEKLFF

d_gene: TRBD1
j_gene: TRBJ1-2
abundance: -
v_gene: TRBV6-1
CDR3nt: TGTGCCAGCAGCACAGAGGGGGCTGGCGGCTACACCTTC
CDR3aa: CASSTEGAGGYTF

d_gene: TRBD2
j_gene: TRBJ2-3
abundance: -
v_gene: TRBV7-9
CDR3nt: TGTGCCAGCTCGACCTTAAGCGGGAACCGAGATACGCAGTATTTT
CDR3aa: CASSTLSGNRDTQYF

d_gene: -
j_gene: TRBJ2-7
abundance: once
v_gene: TRBV5-1
CDR3nt: TGCGCCAGCAGCTTGTCTCCGGCGGTCTCCTACGAGCAGTACTTC
CDR3aa: CASSLSPAVSYEQYF

d_gene: TRBD1
j_gene: TRBJ1-5
abundance: -
v_gene: TRBV6-1
CDR3nt: TGTGCCAGCAGACCCCACAGGGGAGGACAGCCCCAGCATTTT
CDR3aa: CASRPHRGGQPQHF

d_gene: TRBD1
j_gene: TRBJ1-1
abundance: -
v_gene: TRBV6-5
CDR3nt: TGTGCCAGCAGGTACGGGACAGCGGATAACACTGAAGCTTTCTTT
CDR3aa: CASRYGTADNTEAFF

d_gene: TRBD2
j_gene: TRBJ2-1
abundance: -
v_gene: TRBV29-1
CDR3nt: TGCAGCGTTGAACGGCTAGCGGGCTACAATGAGCAGTTCTTC
CDR3aa: CSVERLAGYNEQFF

d_gene: -
j_gene: TRBJ1-4
abundance: -
v_gene: TRBV6-5
CDR3nt: TGTGCCAGCAGTTACCGGCCGGGCCCCCGGCGGGAAAAACTGTTTTTT
CDR3aa: CASSYRPGPRREKLFF

d_gene: TRBD1
j_gene: TRBJ1-1
abundance: -
v_gene: TRBV5-1
CDR3nt: TGCGCCAGCAGCTTGGCGGGTCCCGGGACAGGGAGGAACACTGAAGCTTTCTTT
CDR3aa: CASSLAGPGTGRNTEAFF

d_gene: -
j_gene: TRBJ1-2
abundance: -
v_gene: TRBV18
CDR3nt: TGTGCCAGCTCACCATACTCGCGGGGGGAAGGGGATGGCTACACCTTC
CDR3aa: CASSPYSRGEGDGYTF

d_gene: -
j_gene: TRBJ2-2
abundance: -
v_gene: TRBV11-2
CDR3nt: TGTGCCAGCAGCTCGAGGGCCGGGCAGCAGAACACCGGGGAGCTGTTTTTT
CDR3aa: CASSSRAGQQNTGELFF

d_gene: -
j_gene: TRBJ1-1
abundance: -
v_gene: TRBV5-4
CDR3nt: TGTGCCAGCAGCTGGGGGATCGGCAGGGACACGAACACTGAAGCTTTCTTT
CDR3aa: CASSWGIGRDTNTEAFF

d_gene: -
j_gene: TRBJ2-3
abundance: once
v_gene: TRBV7-2
CDR3nt: TGTGCCAGCAGCTTAGAGGCAGATACGCAGTATTTT
CDR3aa: CASSLEADTQYF

d_gene: -
j_gene: TRBJ1-2
abundance: -
v_gene: TRBV18
CDR3nt: TGTGCCAGCTCATCCGTAGCTAACTATGGCTACACCTTC
CDR3aa: CASSSVANYGYTF

d_gene: -
j_gene: TRBJ2-7
abundance: -
v_gene: TRBV28
CDR3nt: TGTGCCAGCAGTTTATACACAGGCTACGAGCAGTACTTC
CDR3aa: CASSLYTGYEQYF

d_gene: TRBD1
j_gene: TRBJ2-2
abundance: -
v_gene: TRBV5-1
CDR3nt: TGCGCCAGCAGCTTCCCGGGACAGGGGACCACCGGGGAGCTGTTTTTT
CDR3aa: CASSFPGQGTTGELFF

d_gene: -
j_gene: TRBJ2-7
abundance: -
v_gene: TRBV6-6
CDR3nt: TGTGCCAGCAGTTCCCCGGGGTCCCCTAGTCTCGGCGAGCAGTACTTC
CDR3aa: CASSSPGSPSLGEQYF

d_gene: -
j_gene: TRBJ2-7
abundance: -
v_gene: TRBV28
CDR3nt: TGTGCCAGCGGTTCTAAAACCGAGCAGTACTTC
CDR3aa: CASGSKTEQYF

d_gene: -
j_gene: TRBJ1-1
abundance: -
v_gene: TRBV7-2
CDR3nt: TGTGCCAGCAGCTATTTGGCGGGCAACACTGAAGCTTTCTTT
CDR3aa: CASSYLAGNTEAFF

d_gene: -
j_gene: TRBJ1-2
abundance: -
v_gene: TRBV19
CDR3nt: TGTGCCAGTAGCCTACCCGGGTCCCACTATGGCTACACCTTC
CDR3aa: CASSLPGSHYGYTF

d_gene: -
j_gene: TRBJ1-1
abundance: -
v_gene: TRBV29-1
CDR3nt: TGCAGCGCCCGTGCAGATCCGAACACTGAAGCTTTCTTT
CDR3aa: CSARADPNTEAFF

d_gene: -
j_gene: TRBJ1-2
abundance: once
v_gene: TRBV5-4
CDR3nt: TGTGCCAGCAGCTTCGACCTTCCAGCTAACTATGGCTACACCTTC
CDR3aa: CASSFDLPANYGYTF

d_gene: -
j_gene: TRBJ2-7
abundance: -
v_gene: TRBV30
CDR3nt: TGTGCCTGGAGTTTGCCTGGTGAGCAGTACTTC
CDR3aa: CAWSLPGEQYF

d_gene: TRBD1
j_gene: TRBJ1-2
abundance: -
v_gene: TRBV9
CDR3nt: TGTGCCAGCAGCGTAGCGACAGGGCCCAACTATGGCTACACCTTC
CDR3aa: CASSVATGPNYGYTF

d_gene: TRBD2
j_gene: TRBJ2-7
abundance: -
v_gene: TRBV5-4
CDR3nt: TGTGCCAGCAGCCCGGGACCCGGGGGGGAGCAGTACTTC
CDR3aa: CASSPGPGGEQYF

d_gene: -
j_gene: TRBJ2-7
abundance: -
v_gene: TRBV28
CDR3nt: TGTGCCAGCGGATCCCGGCCCTACGAGCAGTACTTC
CDR3aa: CASGSRPYEQYF

d_gene: TRBD1
j_gene: TRBJ1-1
abundance: -
v_gene: TRBV5-1
CDR3nt: TGCGCCAGCAGCTTGGTCGCAGGGGGGACGAGTACTGAAGCTTTCTTT
CDR3aa: CASSLVAGGTSTEAFF

d_gene: TRBD1
j_gene: TRBJ2-7
abundance: -
v_gene: TRBV2
CDR3nt: TGTGCCAGCAGGAGGGACAGGGGGAGCTCCTACGAGCAGTACTTC
CDR3aa: CASRRDRGSSYEQYF

d_gene: -
j_gene: TRBJ2-7
abundance: -
v_gene: TRBV28
CDR3nt: TGTGCCAGCAGTTTTAGGGGAACCCCCAGCTACGAGCAGTACTTC
CDR3aa: CASSFRGTPSYEQYF

d_gene: TRBD2
j_gene: TRBJ2-3
abundance: -
v_gene: TRBV6-6
CDR3nt: TGTGCCAGCAGTTCCCCTCCCAGCGGGGGCACAGATACGCAGTATTTT
CDR3aa: CASSSPPSGGTDTQYF

d_gene: TRBD2
j_gene: TRBJ2-1
abundance: -
v_gene: TRBV6-6
CDR3nt: TGTGCCAGCAGCAGGACTAGGTCGCATGAGCAGTTCTTC
CDR3aa: CASSRTRSHEQFF

d_gene: TRBD1
j_gene: TRBJ1-5
abundance: -
v_gene: TRBV6-1
CDR3nt: TGTGCCAGCAGTCTGGACAGGGGGCAGGGTCAGCCCCAGCATTTT
CDR3aa: CASSLDRGQGQPQHF